The 5 T cell receptor beta chains presented below share a single source sample, sequenced in a study of patients and donors after allogeneic stem cell transplantation. TCRdb called the RT-PCR reads again in MiXCR, with one record for every CDR3 protein. The table includes hundreds of thousands of distinct CDR3 sequences, approximately 16% detected once. The sample comprised blood, either unsorted or a sorted T cell fraction (not recorded which). The origin of the receptors is a human donor who was either an allogeneic HSCT recipient or a stem cell or donor lymphocyte infusion donor (not recorded which). It is not recorded whose cells these are; they may come from a transplant donor.

This sequence joins TRBV5-1 and TRBJ2-5; 7 bases are shared with TRBD2. Germline V gene data show CDR1 as SGHRS and CDR2 as YFSETQ. This CDR3 region has 15 residues. V lost 0 bases, J lost 4 bases, and 6 bases stayed unmatched. The CDR3 spells CASSLVRGGLETQYF. The CDR3 region has the DNA TGCGCCAGCAGCTTGGTCCGGGGAGGGCTAGAGACCCAGTACTTC.

The J gene is TRBJ2-2, the V gene TRBV5-1; maybe TRBD2 (6 bases). V was cut by 8 bases and J by 6 bases, with 17 bases left in between. Germline assignment: CDR1 SGHRS and CDR2 YFSETQ. This CDR3 region has 14 residues. CDR3 region: CASQAGYNPGELFF. CDR3 bases: TGCGCCAGTCAGGCGGGGTATAACCCCGGGGAGCTGTTTTTT. Together with reference TRBV5-1 and TRBJ2-2, the CDR3 gives the full variable domain: KAGVTQTPRYLIKTRGQQVTLSCSPISGHRSVSWYQQTPGQGLQFLFEYFSETQRNKGNFPGRFSGRQFSNSRSEMNVSTLELGDSALYLCASQAGYNPGELFFGEGSRLTVL.

The rearrangement joins TRBV6-1 to TRBJ2-1, with TRBD2 matching 11 bases. V dropped 6 bases and J dropped 0; count of bases not matched to a gene: 10. The CDR3 contains 18 residues. The germline CDR1 and CDR2 sequences are MNHNS and SASEGT. CDR3 sequence reads: CASRAGTSGLRSYNEQFF. CDR3 coding DNA: TGTGCCAGCAGAGCCGGGACTAGCGGTCTGCGCTCCTACAATGAGCAGTTCTTC.

The rearrangement uses TRBV6-1 and TRBJ1-2; D remains ambiguous. CDR3 length: 13 residues. V was shortened by 7 bases and J by 3 bases, with 12 bases between the two germline ends. From germline, CDR1 is MNHNS and CDR2 SASEGT. DNA for the CDR3: TGTGCCAGCACCAGGACCGACCACTATGGCTACACCTTC. It encodes CASTRTDHYGYTF.

In its sample, this clonotype was seen a few times. This chain joins TRBV19 and TRBJ2-1, with 10 bases identical to TRBD1. Germline values: CDR1 LNHDA, CDR2 SQIVND (reference sequence). The CDR3 sequence is 16 residues long. V lost 6 bases and J lost 3; bases outside the gene matches: 8. This CDR3 reads CASRPRTGGNYNEQFF. Written as DNA, the CDR3 is TGTGCCAGTAGGCCACGGACAGGGGGAAACTACAATGAGCAGTTCTTC.